This TCR beta chain came from a study of T cell changes during pregnancy in multiple sclerosis. The CDR3 is made up of 13 amino acids. Germline trimming cut 4 bases from V and 5 bases from J; bases unmatched to any gene: 7. CDR1 and CDR2 (germline): SQVTM, ANQGSEA. Assay used: immunoSEQ multiplex PCR; TCRdb lists only in-frame clones, some missing. In the table there are some 41,000 clones, about nine tenths of which are singletons. The chain has TRBV29-1 and TRBJ2-7; TRBD1 aligns across 8 bases. The receptor was derived from a female donor in good health, enrolled as a control in a pregnancy study. Here the sequenced sample was CD4+ T cells from peripheral blood mononuclear cells, taken in the third trimester of pregnancy. As DNA, the CDR3 is TGCAGCGTTGCAGGGGGCGCGGCCGACGAGCAGTACTTC. Its protein is CSVAGGAADEQYF.